The present T cell receptor beta chain was sequenced within a study of CD8+ T cells in alopecia areata. Overall study: Each day, treated patients took oral tofacitinib twice, at 5 to 10 mg per dose. Notes on the study in general: Just one nonresponder means the tie between baseline CD8+ expansion and response stays uncertain.

Extracted RNA was reverse transcribed, and the resulting cDNA served as sequencing template. The assay was immunoSEQ multiplex PCR, and TCRdb's table has in-frame clones only and misses some. The sample yields more than 110,000 clones, about four fifths seen once. Specified treatment: oral pan-JAK inhibitor, 5-10 mg twice daily. Patients with alopecia areata provided lesional scalp punch biopsies as well as peripheral blood. It was from PBMCs that CD4+ and CD8+ T cells were sorted. On this clone itself: Antigen: not known.

CDR1 MGHDK and CDR2 SYGVNS come from the germline V gene. The CDR3 runs 12 residues. Trimming removed 6 bases at V and 5 bases at J, with 11 bases between. The starting material was CD8+ T cells sorted from blood, obtained at week 4, from a patient treated with tofacitinib. The TCR originated in a human donor with alopecia areata. V gene TRBV25-1 combines with J gene TRBJ2-7; the D is unclear. This CDR3 reads CASSIPPDEQYF. The CDR3 DNA reads as TGTGCCAGCAGCATTCCTCCGGACGAGCAGTACTTC.